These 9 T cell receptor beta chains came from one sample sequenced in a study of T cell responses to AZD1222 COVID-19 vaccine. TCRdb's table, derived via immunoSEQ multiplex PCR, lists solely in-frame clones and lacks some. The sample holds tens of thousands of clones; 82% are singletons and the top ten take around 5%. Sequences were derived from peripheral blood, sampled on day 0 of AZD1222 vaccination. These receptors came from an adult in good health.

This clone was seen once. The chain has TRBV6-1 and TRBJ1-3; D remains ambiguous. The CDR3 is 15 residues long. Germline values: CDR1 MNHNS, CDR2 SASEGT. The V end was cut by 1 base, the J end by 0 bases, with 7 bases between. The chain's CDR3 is CASSEGVSSGNTIYF. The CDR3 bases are TGTGCCAGCAGTGAAGGGGTCAGCTCTGGAAACACCATATATTTT.

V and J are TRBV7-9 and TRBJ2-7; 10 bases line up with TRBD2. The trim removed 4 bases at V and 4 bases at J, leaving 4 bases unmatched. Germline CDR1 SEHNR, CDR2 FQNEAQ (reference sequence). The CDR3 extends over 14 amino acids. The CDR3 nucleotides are TGTGCCAGCAGCTCCGGACTAGCGGTGTACGAGCAGTACTTC. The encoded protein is CASSSGLAVYEQYF.

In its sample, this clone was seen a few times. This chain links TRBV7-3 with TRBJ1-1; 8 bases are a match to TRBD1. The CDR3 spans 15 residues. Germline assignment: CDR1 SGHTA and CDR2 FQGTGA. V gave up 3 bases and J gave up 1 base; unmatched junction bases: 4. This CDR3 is CASSLQGAGNTEAFF. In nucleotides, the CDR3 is TGTGCCAGCAGCTTGCAGGGGGCAGGGAACACTGAAGCTTTCTTT.

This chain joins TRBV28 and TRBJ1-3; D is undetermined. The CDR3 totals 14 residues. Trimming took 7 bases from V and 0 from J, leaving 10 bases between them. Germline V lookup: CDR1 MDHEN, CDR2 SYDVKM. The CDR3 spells CASTPPGSGNTIYF. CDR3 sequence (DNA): TGTGCCAGCACCCCTCCGGGCTCTGGAAACACCATATATTTT.

Here the CDR3 reads CASSPRQSPALGYTF. The CDR3, as DNA: TGTGCCAGCAGCCCACGACAGTCCCCGGCCTTGGGCTACACCTTC. The rearrangement links TRBV9 to TRBJ1-2; D may be TRBD1 (5 bases). V shed 4 bases and J shed 8 bases, with 21 bases lying between them. Per the germline V gene, CDR1 is SGDLS and CDR2 is YYNGEE. CDR3 length: 15 residues.

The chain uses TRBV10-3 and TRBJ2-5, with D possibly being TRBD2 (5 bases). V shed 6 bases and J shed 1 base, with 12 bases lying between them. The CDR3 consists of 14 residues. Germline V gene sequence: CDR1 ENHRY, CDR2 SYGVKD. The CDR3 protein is CAISRSETQETQYF. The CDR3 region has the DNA TGTGCCATCAGCCGTAGCGAGACCCAAGAGACCCAGTACTTC.

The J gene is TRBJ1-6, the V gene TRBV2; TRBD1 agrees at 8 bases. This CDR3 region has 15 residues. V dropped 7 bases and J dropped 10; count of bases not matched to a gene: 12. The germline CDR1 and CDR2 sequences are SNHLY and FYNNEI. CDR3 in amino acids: CASTVSGTGGSPLHF. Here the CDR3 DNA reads TGTGCCAGCACCGTCTCCGGGACAGGCGGCTCACCCCTCCACTTT.

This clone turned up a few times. DNA for the CDR3: TGTGCCAGCAGCTCTCTACAGGGTTTAGGGTCACCCCTCCACTTT. It translates to CASSSLQGLGSPLHF. The chain joins TRBV11-2 to TRBJ1-6; D perhaps matches TRBD1 (6 bases). The CDR3 has 15 amino acids. V shed 4 bases and J shed 10 bases, with 17 bases lying between them. The germline V gene has CDR1 SGHAT and CDR2 FQNNGV.

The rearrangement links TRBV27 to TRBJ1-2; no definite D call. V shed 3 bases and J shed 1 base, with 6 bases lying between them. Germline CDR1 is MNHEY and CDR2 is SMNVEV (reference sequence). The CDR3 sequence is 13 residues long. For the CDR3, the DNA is TGTGCCAGCAGTTTTGCGGGTAACTATGGCTACACCTTC. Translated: CASSFAGNYGYTF.